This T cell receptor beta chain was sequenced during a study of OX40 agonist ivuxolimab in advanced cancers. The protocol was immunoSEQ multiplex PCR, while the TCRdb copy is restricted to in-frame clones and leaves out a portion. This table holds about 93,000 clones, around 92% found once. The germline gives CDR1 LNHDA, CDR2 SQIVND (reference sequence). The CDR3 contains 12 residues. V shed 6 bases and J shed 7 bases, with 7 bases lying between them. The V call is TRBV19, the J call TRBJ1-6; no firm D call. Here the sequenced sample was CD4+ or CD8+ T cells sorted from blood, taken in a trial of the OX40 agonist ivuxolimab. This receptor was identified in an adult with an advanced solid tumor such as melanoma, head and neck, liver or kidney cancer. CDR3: CASRQSNSPLHF. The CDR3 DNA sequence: TGTGCCAGTAGACAATCGAATTCACCCCTCCACTTT.